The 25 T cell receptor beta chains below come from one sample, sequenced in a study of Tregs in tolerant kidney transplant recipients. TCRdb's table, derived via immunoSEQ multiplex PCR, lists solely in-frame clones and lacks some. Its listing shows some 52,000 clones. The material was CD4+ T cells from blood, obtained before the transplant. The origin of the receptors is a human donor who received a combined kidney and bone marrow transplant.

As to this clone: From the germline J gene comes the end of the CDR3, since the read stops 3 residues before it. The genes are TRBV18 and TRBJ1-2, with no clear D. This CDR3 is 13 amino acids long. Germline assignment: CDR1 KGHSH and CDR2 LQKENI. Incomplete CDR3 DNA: TGTGCCAGCTCACCAGCGGTTGTTCGGGGC. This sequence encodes CASSPAVVRG. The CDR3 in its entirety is CASSPAVVRGYTF.

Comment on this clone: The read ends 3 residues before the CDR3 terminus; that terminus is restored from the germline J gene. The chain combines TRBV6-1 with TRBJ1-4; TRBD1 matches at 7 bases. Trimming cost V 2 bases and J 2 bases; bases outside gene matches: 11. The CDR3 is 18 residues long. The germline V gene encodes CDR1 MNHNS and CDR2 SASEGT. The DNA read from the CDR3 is TGTGCCAGCAGTGAAAACCGAAAGGGGGCGTCTACTAATGAAAAA. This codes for CASSENRKGASTNEK. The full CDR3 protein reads CASSENRKGASTNEKLFF.

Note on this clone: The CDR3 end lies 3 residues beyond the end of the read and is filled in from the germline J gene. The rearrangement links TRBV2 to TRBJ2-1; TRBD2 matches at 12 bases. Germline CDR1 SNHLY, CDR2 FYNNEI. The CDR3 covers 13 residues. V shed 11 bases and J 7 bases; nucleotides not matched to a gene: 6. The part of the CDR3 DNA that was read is TGTGCCTCCAGGACTAGCGGGATAAATGAG. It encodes CASRTSGINE. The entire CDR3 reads CASRTSGINEQFF.

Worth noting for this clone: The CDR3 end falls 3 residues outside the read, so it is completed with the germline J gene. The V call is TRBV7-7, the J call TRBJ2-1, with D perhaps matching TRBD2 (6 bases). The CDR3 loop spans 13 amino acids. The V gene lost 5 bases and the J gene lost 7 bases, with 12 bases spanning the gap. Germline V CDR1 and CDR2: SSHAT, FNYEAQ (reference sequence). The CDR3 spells CASSPQRGNEQFF. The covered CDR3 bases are TGTGCCAGCAGCCCTCAACGGGGGAATGAG.

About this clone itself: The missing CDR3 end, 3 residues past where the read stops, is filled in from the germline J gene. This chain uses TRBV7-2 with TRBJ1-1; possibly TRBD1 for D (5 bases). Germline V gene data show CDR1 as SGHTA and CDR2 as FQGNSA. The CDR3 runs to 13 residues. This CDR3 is CASSLGGRVGAFF. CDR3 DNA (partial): TGTGCCAGCAGCTTAGGGGGCAGGGTAGGA. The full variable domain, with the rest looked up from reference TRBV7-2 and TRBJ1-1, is GAGVSQSPSNKVTEKGKDVELRCDPISGHTALYWYRQSLGQGLEFLIYFQGNSAPDKSGLPSDRFSAERTGGSVSTLTIQRTQQEDSAVYLCASSLGGRVGAFFGQGTRLTVV.

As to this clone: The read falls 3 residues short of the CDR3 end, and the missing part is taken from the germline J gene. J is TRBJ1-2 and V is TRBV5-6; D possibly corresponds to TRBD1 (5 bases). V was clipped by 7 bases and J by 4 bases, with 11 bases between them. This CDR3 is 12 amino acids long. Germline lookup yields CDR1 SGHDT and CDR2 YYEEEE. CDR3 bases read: TGTGCCAGCGGGCAGGGCGGCTATGGC. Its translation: CASGQGGYG. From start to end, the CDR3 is CASGQGGYGYTF.

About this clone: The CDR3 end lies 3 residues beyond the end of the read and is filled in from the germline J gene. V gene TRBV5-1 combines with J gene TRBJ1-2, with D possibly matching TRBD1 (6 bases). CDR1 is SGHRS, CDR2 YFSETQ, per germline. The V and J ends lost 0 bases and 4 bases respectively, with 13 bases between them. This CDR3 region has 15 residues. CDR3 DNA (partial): TGCGCCAGCAGCTTGGCGGGGGGCGCTCCCTATGGC. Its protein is CASSLAGGAPYG. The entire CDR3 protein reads CASSLAGGAPYGYTF.

CDR3 residues: CAWVNRNEQFF. The sequenced CDR3 bases are TGTGCCTGGGTAAACAGAAATGAG. The gene calls are TRBV30 and TRBJ2-1, with D uncertain. From the germline J gene comes the end of the CDR3, since the read stops 3 residues before it. V gave up 5 bases and J gave up 7 bases, with 9 bases separating them. The CDR3 runs to 11 residues. Germline lookup yields CDR1 GTSNPN and CDR2 SVGIG (reference sequence).

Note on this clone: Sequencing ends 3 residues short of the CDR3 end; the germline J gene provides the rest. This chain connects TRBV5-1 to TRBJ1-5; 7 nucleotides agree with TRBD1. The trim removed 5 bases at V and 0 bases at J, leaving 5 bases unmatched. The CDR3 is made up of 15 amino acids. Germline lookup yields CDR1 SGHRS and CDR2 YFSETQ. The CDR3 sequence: CASSPGQVSNQPQHF. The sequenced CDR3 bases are TGCGCCAGCAGTCCCGGACAGGTTAGCAATCAGCCC.

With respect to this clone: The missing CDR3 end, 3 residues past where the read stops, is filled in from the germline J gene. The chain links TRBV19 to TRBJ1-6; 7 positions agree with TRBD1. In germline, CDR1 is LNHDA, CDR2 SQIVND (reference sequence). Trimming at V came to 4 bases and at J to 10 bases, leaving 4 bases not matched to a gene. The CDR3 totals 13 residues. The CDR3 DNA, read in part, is TGTGCCAGTAGTAACAGGGGTGAGTCACCC. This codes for CASSNRGESP. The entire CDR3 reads CASSNRGESPLHF. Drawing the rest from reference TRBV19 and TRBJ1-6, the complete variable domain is DGGITQSPKYLFRKEGQNVTLSCEQNLNHDAMYWYRQDPGQGLRLIYYSQIVNDFQKGDIAEGYSVSREKKESFPLTVTSAQKNPTAFYLCASSNRGESPLHFGNGTRLTVT.

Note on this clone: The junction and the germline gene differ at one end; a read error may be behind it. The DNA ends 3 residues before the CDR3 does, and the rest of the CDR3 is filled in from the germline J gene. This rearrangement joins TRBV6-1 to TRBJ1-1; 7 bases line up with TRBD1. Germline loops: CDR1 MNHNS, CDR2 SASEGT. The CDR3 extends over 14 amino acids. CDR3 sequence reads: CASSEDRANTEAFF. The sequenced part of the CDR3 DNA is TGTGCCAGCAGCGAAGACAGGGCCAACACTGAA.

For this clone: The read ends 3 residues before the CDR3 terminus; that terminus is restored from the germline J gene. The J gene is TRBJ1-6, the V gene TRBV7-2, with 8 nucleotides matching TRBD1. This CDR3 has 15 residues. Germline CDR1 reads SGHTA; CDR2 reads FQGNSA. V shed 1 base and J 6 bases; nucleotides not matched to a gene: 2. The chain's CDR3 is CASSLVTGGNSPLHF. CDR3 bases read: TGTGCCAGCAGCTTAGTCACAGGGGGTAATTCACCC.

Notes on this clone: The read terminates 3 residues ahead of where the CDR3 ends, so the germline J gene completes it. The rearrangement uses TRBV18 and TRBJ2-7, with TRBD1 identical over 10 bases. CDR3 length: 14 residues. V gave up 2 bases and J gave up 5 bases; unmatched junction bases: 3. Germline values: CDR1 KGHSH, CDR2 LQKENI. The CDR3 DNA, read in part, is TGTGCCAGCTCACCAGGGACAGGGGCCGACGAG. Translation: CASSPGTGADE. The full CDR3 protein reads CASSPGTGADEQYF.

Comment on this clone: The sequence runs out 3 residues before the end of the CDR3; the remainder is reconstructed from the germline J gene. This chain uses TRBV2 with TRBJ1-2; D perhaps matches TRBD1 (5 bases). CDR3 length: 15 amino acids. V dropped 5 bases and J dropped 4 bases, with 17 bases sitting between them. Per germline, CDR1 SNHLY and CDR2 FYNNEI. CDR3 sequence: CASSMGQGQGYGYTF. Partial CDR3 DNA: TGTGCCAGCAGTATGGGGCAGGGCCAGGGCTATGGC.

CDR3 bases read: TGTGCCAGCAGGACAGGGGGCTACAATGAG. The encoded protein is CASRTGGYNE. The CDR3 reads in full as CASRTGGYNEQFF. The rearrangement links TRBV2 to TRBJ2-1; TRBD1 aligns across 9 bases. The missing CDR3 end, 3 residues past where the read stops, is filled in from the germline J gene. J was trimmed by 3 bases and V by 6 bases; bases with no gene match: 0. The CDR3 runs to 13 residues. CDR1 is SNHLY and CDR2 is FYNNEI in the germline V gene.

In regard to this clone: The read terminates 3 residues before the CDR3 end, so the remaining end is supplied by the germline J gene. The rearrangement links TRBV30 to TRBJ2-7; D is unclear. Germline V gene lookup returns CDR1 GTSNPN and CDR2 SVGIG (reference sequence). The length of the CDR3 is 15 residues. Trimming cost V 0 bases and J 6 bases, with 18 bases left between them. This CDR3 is CAWSVGGRVVGEQYF. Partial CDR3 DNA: TGTGCCTGGAGTGTGGGTGGTAGGGTGGTGGGCGAG.

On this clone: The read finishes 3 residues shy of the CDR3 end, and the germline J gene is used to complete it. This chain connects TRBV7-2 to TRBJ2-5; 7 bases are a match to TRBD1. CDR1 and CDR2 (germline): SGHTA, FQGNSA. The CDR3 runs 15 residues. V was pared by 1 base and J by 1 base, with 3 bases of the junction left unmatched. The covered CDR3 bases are TGTGCCAGCAGCTTAGGCAACAGGGGCCAAGAGACC. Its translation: CASSLGNRGQET. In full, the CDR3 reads CASSLGNRGQETQYF.

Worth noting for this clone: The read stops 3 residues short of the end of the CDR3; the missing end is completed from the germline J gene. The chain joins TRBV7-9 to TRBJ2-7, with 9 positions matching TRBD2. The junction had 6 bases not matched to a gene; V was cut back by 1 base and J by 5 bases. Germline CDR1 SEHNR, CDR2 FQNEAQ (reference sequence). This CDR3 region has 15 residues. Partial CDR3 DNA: TGTGCCAGCAGCTTAGGGTTAGCGGGAGCGGACGAG. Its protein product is CASSLGLAGADE. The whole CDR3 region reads CASSLGLAGADEQYF.

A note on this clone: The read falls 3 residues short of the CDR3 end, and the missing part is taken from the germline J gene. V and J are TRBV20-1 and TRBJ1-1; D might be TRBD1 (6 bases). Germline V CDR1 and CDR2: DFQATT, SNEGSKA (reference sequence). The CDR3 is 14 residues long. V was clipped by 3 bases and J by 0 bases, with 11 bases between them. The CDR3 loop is CSASTPGVNTEAFF. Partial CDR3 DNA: TGCAGTGCTAGTACTCCAGGGGTGAACACTGAA.

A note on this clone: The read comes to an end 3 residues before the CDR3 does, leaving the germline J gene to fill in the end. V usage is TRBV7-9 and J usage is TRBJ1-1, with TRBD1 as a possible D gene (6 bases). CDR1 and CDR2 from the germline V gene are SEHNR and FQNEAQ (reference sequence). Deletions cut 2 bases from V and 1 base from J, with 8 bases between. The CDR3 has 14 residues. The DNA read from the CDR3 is TGTGCCAGCAGCTTACGGACAGAGAACACTGAA. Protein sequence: CASSLRTENTE. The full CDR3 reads CASSLRTENTEAFF.

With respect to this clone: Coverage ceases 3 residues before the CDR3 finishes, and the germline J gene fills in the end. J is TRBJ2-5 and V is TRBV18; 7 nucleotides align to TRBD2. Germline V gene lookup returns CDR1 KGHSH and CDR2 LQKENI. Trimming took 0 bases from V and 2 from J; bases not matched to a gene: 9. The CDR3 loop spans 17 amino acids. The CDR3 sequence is CASSPPIGASGQETQYF. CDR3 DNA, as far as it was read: TGTGCCAGCTCACCACCAATAGGTGCTAGCGGACAAGAGACC.

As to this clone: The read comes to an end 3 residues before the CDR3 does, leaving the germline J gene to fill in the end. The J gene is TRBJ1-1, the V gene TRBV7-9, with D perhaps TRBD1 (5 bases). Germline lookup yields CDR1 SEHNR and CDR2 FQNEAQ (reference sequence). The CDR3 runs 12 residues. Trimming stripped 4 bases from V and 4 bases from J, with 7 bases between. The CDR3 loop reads CASSWGGTEAFF. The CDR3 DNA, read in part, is TGTGCCAGCAGCTGGGGGGGCACTGAA.

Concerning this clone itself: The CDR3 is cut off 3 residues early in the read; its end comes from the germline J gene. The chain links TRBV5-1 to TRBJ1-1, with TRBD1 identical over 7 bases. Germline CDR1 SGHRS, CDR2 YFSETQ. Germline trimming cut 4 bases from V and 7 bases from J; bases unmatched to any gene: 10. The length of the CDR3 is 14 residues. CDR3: CASSGQTGYSEAFF. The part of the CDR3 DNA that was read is TGCGCCAGCAGCGGCCAGACAGGGTACAGTGAA.

Incomplete CDR3 DNA: TGTGCCAGCTCACCAGGTGGGACACAGCAGCCC. This codes for CASSPGGTQQP. The full CDR3 sequence reads CASSPGGTQQPQHF. The chain is built from TRBV18 and TRBJ1-5; a weak D match, TRBD1 (6 bases). Coverage ceases 3 residues before the CDR3 finishes, and the germline J gene fills in the end. The V gene lost 2 bases and the J gene lost 7 bases, with 12 bases spanning the gap. CDR1 is KGHSH, CDR2 LQKENI, per germline. The CDR3 totals 14 residues.

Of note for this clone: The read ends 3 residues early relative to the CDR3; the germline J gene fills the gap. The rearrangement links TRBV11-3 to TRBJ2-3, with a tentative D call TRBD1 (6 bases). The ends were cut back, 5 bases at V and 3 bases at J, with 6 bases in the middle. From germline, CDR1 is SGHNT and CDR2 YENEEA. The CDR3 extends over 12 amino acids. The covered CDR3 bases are TGTGCCAGCAGCAGGGGGACAGATACG. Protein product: CASSRGTDT. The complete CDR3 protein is CASSRGTDTQYF.